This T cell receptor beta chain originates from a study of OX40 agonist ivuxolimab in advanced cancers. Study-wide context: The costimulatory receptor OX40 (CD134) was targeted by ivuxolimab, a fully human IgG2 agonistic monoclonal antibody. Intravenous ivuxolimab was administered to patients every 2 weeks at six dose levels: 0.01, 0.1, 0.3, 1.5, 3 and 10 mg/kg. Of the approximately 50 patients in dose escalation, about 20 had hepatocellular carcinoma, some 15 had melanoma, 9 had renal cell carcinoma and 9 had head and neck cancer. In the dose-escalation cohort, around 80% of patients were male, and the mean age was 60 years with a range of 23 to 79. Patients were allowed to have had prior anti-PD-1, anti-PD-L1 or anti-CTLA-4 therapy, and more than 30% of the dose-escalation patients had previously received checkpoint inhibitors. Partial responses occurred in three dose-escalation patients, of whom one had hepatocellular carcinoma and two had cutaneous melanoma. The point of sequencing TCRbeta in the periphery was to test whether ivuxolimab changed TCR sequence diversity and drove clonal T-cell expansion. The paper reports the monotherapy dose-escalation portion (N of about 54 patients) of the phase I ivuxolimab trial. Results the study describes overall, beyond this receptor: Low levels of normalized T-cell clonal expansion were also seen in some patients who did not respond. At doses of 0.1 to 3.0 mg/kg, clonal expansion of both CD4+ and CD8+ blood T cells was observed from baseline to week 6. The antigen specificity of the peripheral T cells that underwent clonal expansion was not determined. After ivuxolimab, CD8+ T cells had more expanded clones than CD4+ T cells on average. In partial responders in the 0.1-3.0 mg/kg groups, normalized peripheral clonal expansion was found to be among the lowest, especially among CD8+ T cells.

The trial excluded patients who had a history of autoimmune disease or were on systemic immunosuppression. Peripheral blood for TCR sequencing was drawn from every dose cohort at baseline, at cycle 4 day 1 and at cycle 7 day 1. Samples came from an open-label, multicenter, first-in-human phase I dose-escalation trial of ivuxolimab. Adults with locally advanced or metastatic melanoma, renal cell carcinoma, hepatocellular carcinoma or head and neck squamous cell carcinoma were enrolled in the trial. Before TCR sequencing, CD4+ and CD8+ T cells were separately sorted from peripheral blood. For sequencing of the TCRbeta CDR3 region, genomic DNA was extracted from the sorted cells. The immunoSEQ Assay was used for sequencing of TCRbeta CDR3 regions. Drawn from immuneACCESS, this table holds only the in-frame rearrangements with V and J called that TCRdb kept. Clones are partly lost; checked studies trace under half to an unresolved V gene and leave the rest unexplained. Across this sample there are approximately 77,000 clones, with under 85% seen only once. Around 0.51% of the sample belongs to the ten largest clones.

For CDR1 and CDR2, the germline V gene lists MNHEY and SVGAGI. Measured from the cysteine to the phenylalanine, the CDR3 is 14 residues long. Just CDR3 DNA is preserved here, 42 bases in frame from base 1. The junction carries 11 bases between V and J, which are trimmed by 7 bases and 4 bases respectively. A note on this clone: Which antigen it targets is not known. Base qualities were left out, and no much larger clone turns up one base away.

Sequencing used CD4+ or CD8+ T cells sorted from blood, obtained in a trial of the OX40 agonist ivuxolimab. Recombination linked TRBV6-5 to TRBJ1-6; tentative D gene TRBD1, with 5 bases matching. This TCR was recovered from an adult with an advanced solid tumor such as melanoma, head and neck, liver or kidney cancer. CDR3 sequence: CASTQGIYNSPLHF. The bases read TGTGCCAGCACCCAGGGAATTTATAATTCACCCCTCCACTTT.